Shown below are 3 T cell receptor beta chains from a single sample sequenced in a study of cytotoxic CD8 clonotypes in ibrutinib-treated CLL. Generated by immunoSEQ multiplex PCR, the TCRdb table keeps only in-frame clones and is missing some. Of about 160,000 clones in the sample, more than 75% are singletons; the top ten hold roughly 2%. Sequenced material: PBMCs, taken after 12 months of ibrutinib treatment. The receptor set was obtained from a human donor with chronic lymphocytic leukemia.

CDR3 sequence reads: CASTGTGGGTEAFF. The CDR3 nucleotides read TGTGCCAGTACCGGGACAGGGGGTGGGACTGAAGCTTTCTTT. The rearrangement joins TRBV19 to TRBJ1-1; 11 bases are shared with TRBD1. With V trimmed by 7 bases and J by 5 bases, 6 bases remained unmatched. Germline V lookup: CDR1 LNHDA, CDR2 SQIVND (reference sequence). CDR3 length: 14 amino acids.

This chain links TRBV27 with TRBJ2-3; weak D call: TRBD2 (6 bases). V lost 0 bases to trimming and J lost 2 bases, with 21 bases between them. The CDR3 contains 19 residues. Germline V CDR1 and CDR2: MNHEY, SMNVEV (reference sequence). The CDR3 spells CASSLSGRDPRGATDTQYF. Here the CDR3 DNA reads TGTGCCAGCAGTTTATCGGGGCGGGACCCTCGTGGGGCCACAGATACGCAGTATTTT.

The gene calls are TRBV29-1 and TRBJ1-5, with 8 positions matching TRBD1. The CDR3 loop spans 13 amino acids. CDR1 and CDR2 from the germline V gene are SQVTM and ANQGSEA. The V segment lost 5 bases and the J segment 4 bases; nucleotides outside the gene matches: 4. CDR3 region: CSVRQGRNQPQHF. The CDR3 DNA reads TGCAGCGTTAGACAGGGGAGGAATCAGCCCCAGCATTTT. Full variable domain (outside the CDR3, taken from reference TRBV29-1 and TRBJ1-5): SAVISQKPSRDICQRGTSLTIQCQVDSQVTMMFWYRQQPGQSLTLIATANQGSEATYESGFVIDKFPISRPNLTFSTLTVSNMSPEDSSIYLCSVRQGRNQPQHFGDGTRLSIL.